Listed below are T cell receptor beta chains from one sample, sequenced in a study of cytomegalovirus exposure and HLA in healthy donors. Sequenced by immunoSEQ multiplex PCR; TCRdb stores in-frame clones only, minus some. The sample lists 90,000 to 110,000 clones, roughly 79% occurring once. Sequencing input: PBMCs. The receptors were gathered from a man in his forties or fifties in good health and CMV-seronegative. The CDR3 runs from the conserved cysteine through the conserved F or W.

>TRBV10-3
CAISHGTGNQPQHF
>TRBV7-9
CASSLSEGTNEKLFF
>TRBV5-1
CASSLNDRGRGANVLTF
>TRBV7-8
CASSPPRRSGSAYNEQFF
>TRBV29-1
CSVDSKTNTGELFF
>TRBV27
CASSFSGNEQYF
>TRBV7-2
CASSHDLQGYYEQYF
>TRBV29-1
CSATLNGGIRYEQYF
>TRBV27
CASSSGNLNTEAFF
>TRBV5-8
CASSSGELPTDTQYF
>TRBV6-1
CATGERGGTYEQYF
>TRBV7-9
CASSLAGDSSPLHF
>TRBV7-9
CASSAAESSSYEQYF
>TRBV2
CASNWSPATNEKLFF
>TRBV28
CASSLDSSGANVLTF
>TRBV28
CASSHGGRGQETQYF
>TRBV4-1
CASSLPPGLAGSTDTQYF
>TRBV19
CASSIGTGGGTEAFF
>TRBV7-3
CASSPTGNTEAFF
>TRBV6-4
CASSSRDRGNNEQFF
>TRBV7-2
CASSPGDRRYEQYF
>TRBV9
CASSVGVARYGGELFF
>TRBV29-1
CSVYSSITYGYTF
>TRBV5-1
CASRTEGGHRETQYF
>TRBV5-6
CASSYNRAMNTEAFF
>TRBV30
CAWSFDRGETQYF
>TRBV4-1
CASSQVPRGSYEQYF
>TRBV27
CASSPITSGVYEQYF
>TRBV6-6
CASSYELSEKLFF
>TRBV7-9
CASSLALQNPSYEQYF
>TRBV6-6
CASSLRSYNEQFF
>TRBV10-1
CASSESCSEEQYF
>TRBV11-2
CASSGGTSGRTDTQYF
>TRBV29-1
CSAWDSRSTDTQYF
>TRBV28
CASSSTPGARYTF
>TRBV5-1
CASSPGDRDSYGYTF
>TRBV7-2
CASSRLGDSPPQFF
>TRBV6-1
CASSENLDRDTQYF
>TRBV28
CASSFSGGNEKLFF
>TRBV28
CASSLEQGVQPQHF
>TRBV7-2
CASSVDSGGWDEQYF
>TRBV30
CAWTGSGANVLTF
>TRBV18
CASSGASESTQYF
>TRBV15
CATSTGGNTQYF
>TRBV6-5
CASRPPTGIDEQYF
>TRBV27
CASSLSRQLAKNIQYF
>TRBV5-1
CASSPTTANTGELFF
>TRBV30
CAWSVGGTDTQYF
>TRBV7-9
CASSGGASRARGTQYF
>TRBV27
CASSLNSGGYEQYF